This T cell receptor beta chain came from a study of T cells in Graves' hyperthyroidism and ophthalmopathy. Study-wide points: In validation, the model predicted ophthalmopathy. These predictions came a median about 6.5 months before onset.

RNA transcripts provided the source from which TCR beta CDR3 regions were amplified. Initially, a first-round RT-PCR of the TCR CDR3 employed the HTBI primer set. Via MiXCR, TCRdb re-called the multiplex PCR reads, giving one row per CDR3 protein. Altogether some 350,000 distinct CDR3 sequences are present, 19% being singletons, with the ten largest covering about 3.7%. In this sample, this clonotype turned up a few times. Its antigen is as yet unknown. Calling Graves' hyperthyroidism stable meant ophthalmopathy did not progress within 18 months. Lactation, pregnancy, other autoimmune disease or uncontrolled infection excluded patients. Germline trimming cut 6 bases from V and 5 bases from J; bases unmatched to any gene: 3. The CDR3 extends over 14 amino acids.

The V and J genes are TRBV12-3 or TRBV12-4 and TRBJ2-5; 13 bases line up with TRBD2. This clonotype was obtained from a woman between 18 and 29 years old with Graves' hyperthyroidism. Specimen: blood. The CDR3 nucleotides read TGTGCCAGCAGCCAGACTAGCGGGGGGGAGACCCAGTACTTC. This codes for CASSQTSGGETQYF.